This record concerns one TCR beta chain sequence. This record belongs to a study of blood T cell repertoires in COVID-19. V lost 4 bases to trimming and J lost 4 bases, with 15 bases between them. From germline, CDR1 is LGHDT and CDR2 YNNKEL (reference sequence). This CDR3 contains 15 residues. In the original workflow: Scientists estimated how many nucleated cells there were by amplifying reference gene primers. This table comes from immunoSEQ multiplex PCR, and its TCRdb copy is limited to in-frame clones, with some not included. D and trimming were read from the DNA, whereas the V and J calls and clone size are those reported in that table. Found here are a few hundred thousand clones, around 87% of them singletons; the top ten hold 4% to 5.5%.

The receptor's source is a woman between 18 and 30 years old with acute COVID-19. The chain couples TRBV3-1 (or the pseudogene TRBV3-2) to TRBJ2-3, with D possibly matching TRBD1 (5 bases). Material for sequencing was PBMCs or T cells enriched from blood (not recorded which). The CDR3 loop reads CASSPAAGWSDTQYF. As DNA, the CDR3 is TGTGCCAGCAGCCCTGCAGCAGGGTGGTCAGATACGCAGTATTTT.